This T cell receptor beta chain was obtained from a study of siplizumab effects on memory and regulatory T cells. The CDR3 is 15 residues long. CDR1 and CDR2 (germline): MRHNA, SNTAGT. The V and J ends lost 6 bases and 4 bases respectively, with 17 bases between them. This clone was detected once. Its antigen is undetermined. General study points: Alloreactive CD4+ clones that could be mapped were on average 68.8% Treg-derived with siplizumab, against roughly 27% in controls.

TCRdb's copy holds only in-frame clones and misses some; the assay was immunoSEQ multiplex PCR. This table has nearly 95,000 clones, 94% appearing once. Specimen: non-Treg CD4+ T cells sorted from blood. The origin of this receptor is a human donor in good health. The rearrangement joins TRBV6-4 to TRBJ2-3; D tentatively reads TRBD1 or TRBD2 (6 bases each). CDR3 amino acids: CASRRTGAAADTQYF. The CDR3 DNA is TGTGCCAGCAGACGAACGGGGGCGGCCGCAGATACGCAGTATTTT.